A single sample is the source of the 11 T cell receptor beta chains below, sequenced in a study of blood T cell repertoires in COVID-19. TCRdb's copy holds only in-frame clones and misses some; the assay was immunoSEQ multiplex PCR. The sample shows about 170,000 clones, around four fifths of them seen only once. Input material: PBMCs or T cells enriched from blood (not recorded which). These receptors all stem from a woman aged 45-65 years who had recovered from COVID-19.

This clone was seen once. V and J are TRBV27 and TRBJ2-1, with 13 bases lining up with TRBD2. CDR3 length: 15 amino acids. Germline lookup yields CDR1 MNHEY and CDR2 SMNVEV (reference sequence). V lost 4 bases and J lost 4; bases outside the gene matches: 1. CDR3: CASSSGLAGYNEQFF. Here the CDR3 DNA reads TGTGCCAGCAGTTCGGGACTAGCGGGGTACAATGAGCAGTTCTTC.

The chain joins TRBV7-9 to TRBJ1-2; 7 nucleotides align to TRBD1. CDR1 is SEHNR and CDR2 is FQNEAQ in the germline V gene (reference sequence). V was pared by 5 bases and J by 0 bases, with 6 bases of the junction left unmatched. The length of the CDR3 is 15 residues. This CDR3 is CASSADREANYGYTF. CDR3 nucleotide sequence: TGTGCCAGCAGCGCCGACAGGGAGGCTAACTATGGCTACACCTTC. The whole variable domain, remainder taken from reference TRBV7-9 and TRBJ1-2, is DTGVSQNPRHKITKRGQNVTFRCDPISEHNRLYWYRQTLGQGPEFLTYFQNEAQLEKSRLLSDRFSAERPKGSFSTLEIQRTEQGDSAMYLCASSADREANYGYTFGSGTRLTVV.

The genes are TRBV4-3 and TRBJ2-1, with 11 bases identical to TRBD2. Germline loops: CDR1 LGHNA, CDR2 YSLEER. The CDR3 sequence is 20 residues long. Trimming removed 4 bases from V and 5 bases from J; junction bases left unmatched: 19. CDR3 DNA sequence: TGCGCCAGCAGCCCGAGAGGAATACTAGCGGGAGCAGTAGGGAACAATGAGCAGTTCTTC. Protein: CASSPRGILAGAVGNNEQFF.

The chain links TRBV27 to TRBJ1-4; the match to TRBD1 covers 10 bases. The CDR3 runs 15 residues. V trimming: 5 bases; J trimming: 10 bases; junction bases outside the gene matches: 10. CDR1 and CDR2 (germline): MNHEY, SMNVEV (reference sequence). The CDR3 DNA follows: TGTGCCAGCAGTACGAGGGGGGACAGGGGACGAAAACTGTTTTTT. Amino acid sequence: CASSTRGDRGRKLFF.

CDR3 sequence (DNA): TGTGCCAGCAGCTTAGGATCTACGGGACACCGGTTATCCCAGCATTTT. This codes for CASSLGSTGHRLSQHF. The chain joins TRBV11-2 to TRBJ1-5; D is possibly TRBD1 (6 bases). The V end was cut by 1 base, the J end by 11 bases, with 21 bases between. This CDR3 is 16 amino acids long. Germline V CDR1 and CDR2: SGHAT, FQNNGV. Supplemented by reference TRBV11-2 and TRBJ1-5, the full variable domain reads EAGVAQSPRYKIIEKRQSVAFWCNPISGHATLYWYQQILGQGPKLLIQFQNNGVVDDSQLPKDRFSAERLKGVDSTLKIQPAKLEDSAVYLCASSLGSTGHRLSQHFGDGTRLSIL.

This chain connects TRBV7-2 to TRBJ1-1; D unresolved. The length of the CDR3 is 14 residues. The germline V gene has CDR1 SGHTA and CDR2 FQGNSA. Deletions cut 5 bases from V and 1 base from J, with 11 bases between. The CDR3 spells CASSPAYRNTEAFF. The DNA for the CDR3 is TGTGCCAGCAGCCCCGCTTACAGGAACACTGAAGCTTTCTTT.

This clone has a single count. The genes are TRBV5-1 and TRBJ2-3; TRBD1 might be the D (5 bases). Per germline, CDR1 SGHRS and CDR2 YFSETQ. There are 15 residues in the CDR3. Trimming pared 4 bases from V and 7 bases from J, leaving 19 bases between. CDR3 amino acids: CASSNAPGQGNTQYF. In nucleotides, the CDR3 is TGCGCCAGCAGCAATGCCCCCGGGCAGGGCAATACGCAGTATTTT.

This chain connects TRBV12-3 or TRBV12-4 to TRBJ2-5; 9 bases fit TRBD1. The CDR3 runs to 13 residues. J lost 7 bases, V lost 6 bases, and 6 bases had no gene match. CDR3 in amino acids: CASSPGQGGTQYF. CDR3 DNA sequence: TGTGCCAGCAGCCCGGGACAGGGTGGGACCCAGTACTTC.

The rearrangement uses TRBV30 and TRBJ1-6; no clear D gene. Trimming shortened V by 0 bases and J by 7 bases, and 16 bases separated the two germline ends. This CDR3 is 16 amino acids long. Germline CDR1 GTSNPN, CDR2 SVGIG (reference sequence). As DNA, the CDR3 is TGTGCCTGGAGTGTTCCCATGGCGGGAACGAATTCACCCCTCCACTTT. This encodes CAWSVPMAGTNSPLHF.

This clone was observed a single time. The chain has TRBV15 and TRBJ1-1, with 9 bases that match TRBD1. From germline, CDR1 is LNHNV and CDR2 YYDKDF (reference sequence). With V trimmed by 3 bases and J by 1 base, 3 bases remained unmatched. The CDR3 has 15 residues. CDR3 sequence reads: CATSRGTGQNTEAFF. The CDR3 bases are TGTGCCACCAGCAGGGGGACAGGGCAGAACACTGAAGCTTTCTTT.

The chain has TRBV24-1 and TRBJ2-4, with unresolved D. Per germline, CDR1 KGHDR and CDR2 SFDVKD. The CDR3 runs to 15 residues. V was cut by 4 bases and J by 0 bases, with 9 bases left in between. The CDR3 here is CATSEAQLAKNIQYF. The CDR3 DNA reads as TGTGCCACCAGTGAAGCGCAACTAGCCAAAAACATTCAGTACTTC.